Included here is one T cell receptor beta chain sequence, with context. Its antigen is not known. These data come from a study of T cells expressing NK-cell markers. Study-level background: From sorted CD3+CD56+NKG2C+, CD3+CD56+NKG2C- and CD3+CD56-NKG2C+ T cells came the TCR beta repertoires. Seven of the eight sequenced donors were HCMV-seropositive; one was seronegative.

Whole-study findings and limits: Six of the donors carried dominant NKG2C+ clonotypes that took up about 1.0-7.5% of their CD8+ T cells. The CD3+CD56-NKG2C+ fraction of several donors was likewise dominated by these clonotypes.

From its re-call of the 5' RACE reads, TCRdb lists each CDR3 protein once, without DNA. This repertoire includes over 14,000 distinct CDR3 sequences. Per germline, CDR1 SQVTM and CDR2 ANQGSEA. There are 13 residues in the CDR3. The receptor was isolated from a man aged 18-70 years in good health. The chain carries TRBV29-1 and TRBJ2-2. Sequencing was done on a sample of blood T cells: a sorted CD56 or NKG2C T cell subset, CD4+ or CD8+ T cells, or bulk PBMC T cells (not recorded which). The CDR3 spells CSVERQNTGELFF.